This TCR beta chain was sequenced during a study of chemoradiotherapy in HPV16-positive cancers. Profiled with immunoSEQ multiplex PCR; TCRdb holds only in-frame clones, not every one. The sample holds roughly 19,000 clones, around 88% seen once. The CDR3 extends over 14 amino acids. Germline CDR1 and CDR2: SGHRS and YFSETQ. V was shortened by 4 bases and J by 7 bases, with 14 bases between the two germline ends. V usage is TRBV5-1 and J usage is TRBJ2-2; tentative D call: TRBD2 (6 bases). Sequencing was performed on blood, taken from a patient who underwent chemoradiotherapy. This sequence originates from a human donor with HPV-associated anogenital cancer. The CDR3 spells CASSGTSMGGELFF. CDR3 coding DNA: TGCGCCAGCAGCGGAACTAGCATGGGCGGGGAGCTGTTTTTT.